Listed below are T cell receptor beta chains from one sample, sequenced in a study of blood T cell repertoires in COVID-19. TCRdb's table, derived via immunoSEQ multiplex PCR, lists solely in-frame clones and lacks some. The table lists about 320,000 clones, 85% of them singletons. The material sequenced was PBMCs or T cells enriched from blood (not recorded which). These receptors were collected from a woman aged 30 to 39 who had been exposed to COVID-19. Each CDR3 is given with its conserved first and last residue. D genes are given only for firm matches. Clone size is not always given. Where it is, it says once, few, many or a class for expanded clones.

CDR3 DNA	CDR3 protein	J gene	V gene	clone size	D gene
TGTGCCAGCAGCGCAGTTGCGGAGGGAGGGACCCAGTACTTC	CASSAVAEGGTQYF	TRBJ2-5	TRBV7-2	.	.
TGTGCCAGCAGTGCTTCGACAGGTTCTAACTTCCTCTACACCTTC	CASSASTGSNFLYTF	TRBJ1-2	TRBV2	.	.
TGCGCCAGCAGCTGGACAGGGGTCTATGGCTACACCTTC	CASSWTGVYGYTF	TRBJ1-2	TRBV5-1	few	TRBD1
TGTGCCAGCAGTGAGGGGCAGTACCAAGAGACCCAGTACTTC	CASSEGQYQETQYF	TRBJ2-5	TRBV2	.	.
TGTGCTAGTGGTTATTCCGGGAGTAGCACAGATACGCAGTATTTT	CASGYSGSSTDTQYF	TRBJ2-3	TRBV12-5	once	.
TGTGCCAGCAGCCCCTCGGCATCGGGCGAGCAGTACTTC	CASSPSASGEQYF	TRBJ2-7	TRBV7-3	few	.
TGTGCCAGCAGTTTTGTAGCGGCAGAGACCCAGTACTTC	CASSFVAAETQYF	TRBJ2-5	TRBV27	.	.
TGTGCCAGCAGCCAGGGGGCGAGGACTGAAGCTTTCTTT	CASSQGARTEAFF	TRBJ1-1	TRBV3-1/TRBV3-2	.	.
TGTGCCAGTAGAGAGGGTGGAGGAGGAGCCAACACTGAAGCTTTCTTT	CASREGGGGANTEAFF	TRBJ1-1	TRBV19	.	.
TGCGCCAGCAGCTTGCAGAACAGGCCTACAGAGCAGTACTTC	CASSLQNRPTEQYF	TRBJ2-7	TRBV5-1	once	.
TGTGCCAGCAGTTTCCCACAAGAGACCCAGTACTTC	CASSFPQETQYF	TRBJ2-5	TRBV27	.	.
TGCGCCAGCAGCTTGGACAAGAGCACAGATACGCAGTATTTT	CASSLDKSTDTQYF	TRBJ2-3	TRBV5-1	.	.
TGTGCCTGGAAGGGGGAGTATAATTCACCCCTCCACTTT	CAWKGEYNSPLHF	TRBJ1-6	TRBV30	.	.
TGTGCCATCAGTGAATATAGTGACAGGGGGCTAATGGAGACCCAGTACTTC	CAISEYSDRGLMETQYF	TRBJ2-5	TRBV10-3	.	TRBD1
TGCGCCAGCAGTGAGGGACAGGGGAGAATTTCACCCCTCCACTTT	CASSEGQGRISPLHF	TRBJ1-6	TRBV10-1	.	TRBD1
TGTGCCAGCAGTTACTCGACGGGGGACTTCAAGGACTTC	CASSYSTGDFKDF	TRBJ2-4	TRBV6-6	.	.
TGTGCCATCAGTATGCCCCGGGACACAATCCCAGAGGGCTATGGCTACACCTTC	CAISMPRDTIPEGYGYTF	TRBJ1-2	TRBV10-3	many	.
TGCAGTGCGTACGGGGCCGGGGAGCTGTTTTTT	CSAYGAGELFF	TRBJ2-2	TRBV20-1	.	.
TGTGCCAGCAGTGAAGCGCGGAGGTTGAGTGAGCAGTTCTTC	CASSEARRLSEQFF	TRBJ2-1	TRBV2	.	.
TGTGCCAGCAGTTTCACGGGGGGGAAGGCTTTCTTT	CASSFTGGKAFF	TRBJ1-1	TRBV6-2/TRBV6-3	.	.
TGTGCCAGCAGAAGACAGGGGAACACTGAAGCTTTCTTT	CASRRQGNTEAFF	TRBJ1-1	TRBV27	.	TRBD1
TGTGCCAGCAGTTCCCCCCGGGGGGCCTTAACCTACGAGCAGTACTTC	CASSSPRGALTYEQYF	TRBJ2-7	TRBV28	once	.
TGTGCCAGTACGTCAGGGGATTGGACCCAGTACTTC	CASTSGDWTQYF	TRBJ2-5	TRBV19	.	.
TGCGCCAGCAGCCAAGGTGGGCAGCACACCGGGGAGCTGTTTTTT	CASSQGGQHTGELFF	TRBJ2-2	TRBV4-3	.	.
TGTGCCAGCAGCAAGGACAGGGGGAACACTGAAGCTTTCTTT	CASSKDRGNTEAFF	TRBJ1-1	TRBV7-3	.	TRBD1
TGCAGCGTTGATAGACAGGGGGACAATGAGCAGTTCTTC	CSVDRQGDNEQFF	TRBJ2-1	TRBV29-1	.	TRBD1
TGTGCCAGCAGACTTAGCGGGCACGAGTACAATGAGCAGTTCTTC	CASRLSGHEYNEQFF	TRBJ2-1	TRBV7-8	few	TRBD2
TGTGCCAGCAGTTACGTGGGGGCCACTGAAGCTTTCTTT	CASSYVGATEAFF	TRBJ1-1	TRBV6-5	.	.
TGTGCCAGCAGTTTCCGACTAGCGGGAGGTTTCCAGTACTTC	CASSFRLAGGFQYF	TRBJ2-5	TRBV27	.	TRBD2
TGTGCCAGCTCCCCGGGACAGGGGCCCCGAGAGACCCAGTACTTC	CASSPGQGPRETQYF	TRBJ2-5	TRBV18	.	TRBD1
TGTGCCAGCTCATCAGGGGGCTACCCCGAGCAGTACTTC	CASSSGGYPEQYF	TRBJ2-7	TRBV27	.	TRBD1
TGTGCCAGCAGCTTAAGACGGGTCTCCTACGAGCAGTACTTC	CASSLRRVSYEQYF	TRBJ2-7	TRBV11-1	.	.
TGTGCCAGCAGTTTAACGGGAGTCTATGGCTACACCTTC	CASSLTGVYGYTF	TRBJ1-2	TRBV28	.	.
TGTGCCAGTAGACCAGACAGGGGCAAAACTGAAGCTTTCTTT	CASRPDRGKTEAFF	TRBJ1-1	TRBV19	.	TRBD1
TGTGCCACCCGGCAGGGGGGAAGTGATTCCGAGCAGTACTTC	CATRQGGSDSEQYF	TRBJ2-7	TRBV10-3	.	.
TGTGCCAGCAGTTACTCGTCAGATATCCCCTACGAGCAGTACTTC	CASSYSSDIPYEQYF	TRBJ2-7	TRBV6-2/TRBV6-3	once	.
TGTGCCAGCAGCCACCCGGGACAGGGGGCGGGGGAGCAGTACTTC	CASSHPGQGAGEQYF	TRBJ2-7	TRBV7-2	once	TRBD1
TGTGCCAGCAGTCGAACACTAGCGCTCACCGGGGAGCTGTTTTTT	CASSRTLALTGELFF	TRBJ2-2	TRBV28	.	TRBD2
TGTGCCAGCAGTTTAACTAGCGGGAGGGAGGGGCAGTACTTC	CASSLTSGREGQYF	TRBJ2-7	TRBV28	.	TRBD2
TGTGCCAGCAGTTACTCTCGGACAGGGGGCGAGCAGTACTTC	CASSYSRTGGEQYF	TRBJ2-7	TRBV6-5	.	TRBD1
TGTGCCAGCAGCTTAGTGACAGGGAGTGAAAAACTGTTTTTT	CASSLVTGSEKLFF	TRBJ1-4	TRBV5-6	.	TRBD1
TGTGCCAGCAGCCAAGTAAGGACAGGAACTAATGAAAAACTGTTTTTT	CASSQVRTGTNEKLFF	TRBJ1-4	TRBV3-1/TRBV3-2	.	TRBD1
TGTGCCAGCAGGCAACTAGTATCCGATACGCAGTATTTT	CASRQLVSDTQYF	TRBJ2-3	TRBV4-2	.	.
TGTGCCAGTAATATACTAGCGGGAGGGCGAGGAACCGGGGAGCTGTTTTTT	CASNILAGGRGTGELFF	TRBJ2-2	TRBV19	.	TRBD2
TGTGCCAGCAGTTATTTCGAGGGGGACCGGGGCACAGATACGCAGTATTTT	CASSYFEGDRGTDTQYF	TRBJ2-3	TRBV6-2/TRBV6-3	.	.
TGTGCCAGCAGCCCCCGCGGGATCACAGATACGCAGTATTTT	CASSPRGITDTQYF	TRBJ2-3	TRBV7-2	.	.
TGCGCCAGCAGCCAAACCAGGGGGCTCTCCTACGAGCAGTACTTC	CASSQTRGLSYEQYF	TRBJ2-7	TRBV4-1	.	TRBD1
TGTGCCAGCTCACCACGCCCCACTAGCGGGAGGCTTCTCTCCTACAATGAGCAGTTCTTC	CASSPRPTSGRLLSYNEQFF	TRBJ2-1	TRBV18	.	TRBD2
TGTGCCAGCAGCTTAGCGACAGCCCGGGGAGGAGGCTACACCTTC	CASSLATARGGGYTF	TRBJ1-2	TRBV7-9	.	.
TGTGCCAGCAGTTATAGGGGGAGCTCCTATAATTCACCCCTCCACTTT	CASSYRGSSYNSPLHF	TRBJ1-6	TRBV6-2/TRBV6-3	.	.
TGTGCCAGCTCCCGACAGGGCCCCAGCGCGAACACTGAAGCTTTCTTT	CASSRQGPSANTEAFF	TRBJ1-1	TRBV18	.	TRBD1
TGTGCCAGTAGTACAGGCGGGTGGAACACCGGGGAGCTGTTTTTT	CASSTGGWNTGELFF	TRBJ2-2	TRBV19	.	.
TGTGCCAGCAGTTACTTCGTTACGACAGGGTATAATTCACCCCTCCACTTT	CASSYFVTTGYNSPLHF	TRBJ1-6	TRBV6-8	few	TRBD1
TGCAGTTCGCCCGGGGGAAATGAAGCTTTCTTT	CSSPGGNEAFF	TRBJ1-1	TRBV20-1	.	.